A single sample gave rise to the 23 T cell receptor beta chains below, sequenced in a study of PD-1 blockade in classical Hodgkin lymphoma. Libraries were prepared by immunoSEQ multiplex PCR; TCRdb keeps only in-frame clonotypes and omits some of them. The sample contains 11,000 or so clones, 85% of which appear only once. Every patient experienced relapse after autologous stem cell transplantation, and brentuximab vedotin exposure varied. The sample here was peripheral blood mononuclear cells (PBMCs), taken at baseline. The receptors come from a human donor with classical Hodgkin lymphoma.

CDR3 DNA sequence: TGTGCCTGGAGTGTACTACAGTCTGGGGCCAACGTCCTGACTTTC. Its protein is CAWSVLQSGANVLTF. The V call is TRBV30, the J call TRBJ2-6; D call uncertain. CDR3 size: 15 residues. The germline gives CDR1 GTSNPN, CDR2 SVGIG (reference sequence). Trimming took off 0 bases at V and 1 base at J, with 7 bases between the two ends.

In DNA, the CDR3 is TGTGCCAGCAATACAGGGGGCACTAATGAAAAACTGTTTTTT. Its protein product is CASNTGGTNEKLFF. The chain uses TRBV25-1 and TRBJ1-4; 9 bases agree with TRBD1. V lost 7 bases, J lost 2 bases, and 2 bases stayed unmatched. Germline lookup yields CDR1 MGHDK and CDR2 SYGVNS. The CDR3 loop spans 14 amino acids.

The chain links TRBV28 to TRBJ1-2, with 8 bases aligning to TRBD1. This CDR3 has 14 residues. The junction had 9 bases not matched to a gene; V was cut back by 5 bases and J by 7 bases. The germline CDR1 and CDR2 sequences are MDHEN and SYDVKM. The CDR3 loop is CASSRSGGVAGYTF. The CDR3, as DNA: TGTGCCAGCAGTAGATCAGGGGGCGTGGCTGGCTACACCTTC.

This clone was seen once. The V gene is TRBV5-4, the J gene TRBJ2-7; D unresolved. The V and J ends lost 0 bases and 5 bases respectively, with 6 bases between them. The CDR3 is 12 residues long. From germline, CDR1 is SGHNT and CDR2 YYREEE (reference sequence). The CDR3 spells CASSLGFHEQYF. CDR3 coding DNA: TGTGCCAGCAGCTTGGGGTTCCACGAGCAGTACTTC.

This clone has a single count. V and J are TRBV5-6 and TRBJ2-3, with D tentatively TRBD2 (6 bases). Trimming cost V 1 base and J 3 bases, with 18 bases left between them. Per the germline V gene, CDR1 is SGHDT and CDR2 is YYEEEE. This CDR3 is built from 17 residues. CDR3 sequence (DNA): TGTGCCAGCAGCTTGTTGGGGGGACCTAAGGGTACAGATACGCAGTATTTT. Residues: CASSLLGGPKGTDTQYF.

V is TRBV7-3 and J is TRBJ2-2; D not certain. The V gene lost 1 base and the J gene lost 6 bases, with 6 bases spanning the gap. Germline CDR1 reads SGHTA; CDR2 reads FQGTGA. This CDR3 is built from 13 residues. CDR3 amino acids: CASSLKPSGELFF. The CDR3 coding sequence is TGTGCCAGCAGCTTAAAACCATCCGGGGAGCTGTTTTTT.

There are a few counts of this clone. The genes are TRBV4-1 and TRBJ1-1; no reliable D call. Trimming left V 1 base short and J 1 base short, with 7 bases between. Germline V gene lookup returns CDR1 MGHRA and CDR2 YSYEKL. CDR3 length: 14 amino acids. In DNA, the CDR3 is TGCGCCAGCAGCCAAGGTTTCACGAACACTGAAGCTTTCTTT. Translated, it gives CASSQGFTNTEAFF.

The chain has TRBV5-1 and TRBJ2-2; 9 bases match TRBD2. The CDR3 has 17 residues. The germline CDR1 and CDR2 sequences are SGHRS and YFSETQ. Unmatched junction bases numbered 7, after V lost 0 bases and J lost 4 bases. CDR3 region: CASSLAVAGAPTGELFF. CDR3 sequence (DNA): TGCGCCAGCAGCTTGGCTGTAGCGGGAGCCCCCACCGGGGAGCTGTTTTTT.

The genes are TRBV4-3 and TRBJ1-6, with D uncertain. CDR1 and CDR2 (germline): LGHNA, YSLEER. Trimming took off 2 bases at V and 8 bases at J, with 7 bases between the two ends. This CDR3 spans 13 amino acids. For the CDR3, the DNA is TGCGCCAGCAGCCAATCGATTGATTCACCCCTCCACTTT. Protein product: CASSQSIDSPLHF.

The rearrangement joins TRBV4-2 to TRBJ1-2; 11 nucleotides match TRBD1. The length of the CDR3 is 16 residues. Germline assignment: CDR1 LGHNA and CDR2 YNFKEQ. Trimming at V came to 4 bases and at J to 7 bases, leaving 11 bases not matched to a gene. The CDR3 DNA follows: TGTGCCAGCAGCCTAGGACAGGGGGCTGATTTGGCTGGCTACACCTTC. Translated, it gives CASSLGQGADLAGYTF.

The V call is TRBV7-2, the J call TRBJ1-2; 9 nucleotides agree with TRBD1. V lost 5 bases to trimming and J lost 3 bases; unmatched junction nucleotides: 7. This CDR3 has 15 residues. The germline gives CDR1 SGHTA, CDR2 FQGNSA. The CDR3 protein is CASSASGTGYYGYTF. The CDR3 coding sequence is TGTGCCAGCAGCGCATCCGGGACAGGGTACTATGGCTACACCTTC.

This chain connects TRBV29-1 to TRBJ1-5; possibly TRBD1 for D (5 bases). This CDR3 comprises 13 residues. V lost 5 bases to trimming and J lost 0 bases, with 8 bases between them. CDR1 SQVTM and CDR2 ANQGSEA come from the germline V gene. CDR3 in amino acids: CSVRGDSNQPQHF. DNA for the CDR3: TGCAGCGTTCGGGGGGATAGCAATCAGCCCCAGCATTTT.

The CDR3 DNA reads as TGCGCCAGCAGCTACCCGGGGAGCACAGATACGCAGTATTTT. Residues: CASSYPGSTDTQYF. The V call is TRBV5-1, the J call TRBJ2-3; TRBD2 might be the D (5 bases). V gave up 3 bases and J gave up 0 bases, with 8 bases separating them. Germline V CDR1 and CDR2: SGHRS, YFSETQ. The CDR3 is 14 residues long.

This clone appeared a single time. The rearrangement joins TRBV11-1 to TRBJ1-1; 7 nucleotides agree with TRBD1. V was pared by 4 bases and J by 7 bases, with 9 bases of the junction left unmatched. This CDR3 comprises 14 residues. Germline CDR1 SGHAT, CDR2 FQDESV (reference sequence). The CDR3 DNA follows: TGTGCCAGCAGCTCTCGTTACGGGACAGATGAAGCTTTCTTT. As protein: CASSSRYGTDEAFF. The full variable domain, in which reference TRBV11-1 and TRBJ1-1 provide the parts outside the CDR3, is EAEVAQSPRYKITEKSQAVAFWCDPISGHATLYWYRQILGQGPELLVQFQDESVVDDSQLPKDRFSAERLKGVDSTLKIQPAELGDSAMYLCASSSRYGTDEAFFGQGTRLTVV.

The V and J genes are TRBV9 and TRBJ2-7, with D possibly TRBD1 on 6 matching bases. The germline CDR1 and CDR2 sequences are SGDLS and YYNGEE. Trimming left V 4 bases short and J 2 bases short, with 10 bases between. The CDR3 consists of 13 residues. CDR3 amino acids: CASSSDRPYEQYF. DNA of the CDR3: TGTGCCAGCAGCTCCGACAGGCCCTACGAGCAGTACTTC.

The V gene is TRBV7-3, the J gene TRBJ1-5; tentative D call: TRBD1 (6 bases). The CDR3 sequence is 15 residues long. Looked up from germline, CDR1 is SGHTA and CDR2 is FQGTGA. V lost 0 bases, J lost 8 bases, and 14 bases lay in between. The CDR3 protein is CASSLTGGGQEPQHF. The CDR3, as DNA: TGTGCCAGCAGCTTAACGGGAGGGGGGCAAGAGCCCCAGCATTTT.

This chain joins TRBV6-5 and TRBJ2-5; 11 bases line up with TRBD1. Looked up from germline, CDR1 is MNHEY and CDR2 is SVGAGI. V shed 2 bases, J shed 2 bases, and the junction held 4 bases outside the gene matches. This CDR3 region has 16 residues. The CDR3 DNA reads TGTGCCAGCAGTTACGGGACAGGGGGGATTCAAGAGACCCAGTACTTC. Protein sequence: CASSYGTGGIQETQYF.

The chain recombines TRBV27 with TRBJ1-2; tentatively, D is TRBD1 (6 bases). V shed 5 bases and J shed 8 bases, with 12 bases lying between them. This CDR3 is 12 amino acids long. CDR1 is MNHEY and CDR2 is SMNVEV in the germline V gene (reference sequence). CDR3 residues: CASSGGLWGYTF. CDR3 sequence (DNA): TGTGCCAGCAGTGGGGGGCTCTGGGGCTACACCTTC.

This sequence joins TRBV6-9 and TRBJ1-2, with unresolved D. CDR1 MNHGY and CDR2 SVAAGI come from the germline V gene. CDR3 size: 17 residues. With 5 bases removed from V and 2 bases from J, the gap between germline ends came to 21 bases. CDR3 loop: CASSPATPYGKNYGYTF. The CDR3 DNA is TGTGCCAGCAGTCCTGCTACGCCTTACGGAAAGAACTATGGCTACACCTTC.

This clone occurred once. CDR3 residues: CASTPVTSSHGELFF. The CDR3 DNA is TGTGCCAGCACCCCGGTGACTAGCTCTCACGGGGAGCTGTTTTTT. This chain links TRBV28 with TRBJ2-2; 7 bases match TRBD2. The trim removed 7 bases at V and 7 bases at J, leaving 12 bases unmatched. The germline gives CDR1 MDHEN, CDR2 SYDVKM. The CDR3 contains 15 residues.

The rearrangement joins TRBV27 to TRBJ2-6, with a possible D match to TRBD2 (5 bases). CDR3 length: 14 residues. Germline CDR1 reads MNHEY; CDR2 reads SMNVEV (reference sequence). Trimming removed 8 bases at V and 2 bases at J, with 10 bases between. The CDR3 region has the DNA TGTGCCAGCGGGCCGCGGGCTGGGGCCAACGTCCTGACTTTC. This codes for CASGPRAGANVLTF.

The chain has TRBV5-4 and TRBJ1-1; D remains unclear. Trimming shortened V by 4 bases and J by 4 bases, and 11 bases separated the two germline ends. The CDR3 extends over 13 amino acids. Germline-derived CDR1 and CDR2 are SGHNT and YYREEE (reference sequence). The CDR3 spells CASSPGRATEAFF. CDR3 DNA sequence: TGTGCCAGCAGCCCAGGACGGGCCACTGAAGCTTTCTTT.

This clone showed up just a few times. This sequence joins TRBV7-2 and TRBJ2-7; D is undetermined. The V end lost 5 bases, the J end lost 3 bases, and 8 bases lay between the germline ends. The CDR3 contains 12 residues. Per the germline V gene, CDR1 is SGHTA and CDR2 is FQGNSA. In DNA, the CDR3 is TGTGCCAGCAGCCTGCCCAACTACGAGCAGTACTTC. Translated: CASSLPNYEQYF.